The subject of this entry is one TCR beta chain. Seattle's enrolled individuals joined amid active infection and were then monitored longitudinally. The length of the CDR3 is 14 residues. V was trimmed by 5 bases and J by 3 bases, leaving 14 bases between them. Germline V gene lookup returns CDR1 SGHAT and CDR2 FQNNGV. The entry originates in a study of blood T cell repertoires in COVID-19. Whole-study context: Some COVID-19 samples were acute and others convalescent; all came from the United States, Italy and Spain. Sources were T cells, B-cell-depleted T cells, or PBMCs; the material itself was cDNA or gDNA.

The data were produced by immunoSEQ multiplex PCR, yet TCRdb's version contains in-frame clones alone and is incomplete. Of 220,000 or so clones listed, approximately 90% are singletons. This receptor was taken from a woman aged 45-60 years with COVID-19, enrolled during active disease. Sequencing was carried out using peripheral blood. The chain recombines TRBV11-2 with TRBJ2-7; no clear D. The CDR3 DNA reads TGTGCCAGCAGCCGGCAGGCTCTTTTCTACGAGCAGTACTTC. Its protein product is CASSRQALFYEQYF.